These T cell receptor beta chains were read from a single sample in a study of T cell responses to AZD1222 COVID-19 vaccine. Sequencing used immunoSEQ multiplex PCR; TCRdb keeps in-frame clones, though not all of them. The sample has about 50,000 clones; over 80% are singletons. Sequencing used peripheral blood, obtained on day 0 of AZD1222 vaccination. The receptors here all came from an adult in good health. Each CDR3 is given with its conserved first and last residue. The D gene is left open where the match is weak. Expanded clones get a size class; other rows say once, few or many, or leave the size out.

d_call: TRBD2; j_call: TRBJ2-3; v_call: TRBV5-1; clone_size: .; cdr3_nt: TGCGCCAGCAGCCCGACTAGCGGTACAACAGATACGCAGTATTTT; cdr3_aa: CASSPTSGTTDTQYF
d_call: TRBD1; j_call: TRBJ2-7; v_call: TRBV6-2/TRBV6-3; clone_size: .; cdr3_nt: TGTGCCAGCAGCTTACGGACCGGGACAGGGGGCGACGAGCAGTACTTC; cdr3_aa: CASSLRTGTGGDEQYF
d_call: .; j_call: TRBJ2-3; v_call: TRBV30; clone_size: .; cdr3_nt: TGTGCCTGGAGTGTAGGCGGAGGGGGAGATACGCAGTATTTT; cdr3_aa: CAWSVGGGGDTQYF
d_call: .; j_call: TRBJ1-4; v_call: TRBV5-5; clone_size: .; cdr3_nt: TGTGCCAGCAGCTTCGGGACGGAAAATGAAAAACTGTTTTTT; cdr3_aa: CASSFGTENEKLFF
d_call: .; j_call: TRBJ1-2; v_call: TRBV13; clone_size: .; cdr3_nt: TGTGCCAGCAGCTCAGGCGTGACCCCCTATGGCTACACCTTC; cdr3_aa: CASSSGVTPYGYTF
d_call: .; j_call: TRBJ2-3; v_call: TRBV18; clone_size: .; cdr3_nt: TGTGCCAGCTCACTCCGTCCTCCAGGTAGCACAGATACGCAGTATTTT; cdr3_aa: CASSLRPPGSTDTQYF
d_call: .; j_call: TRBJ2-2; v_call: TRBV30; clone_size: .; cdr3_nt: TGTGCCTGGAGACCTCAACAGGCTCGCGCGAACACCGGGGAGCTGTTTTTT; cdr3_aa: CAWRPQQARANTGELFF
d_call: .; j_call: TRBJ2-7; v_call: TRBV15; clone_size: .; cdr3_nt: TGTGCCACCAGCAGAGATCTGAGCAGGGCCTACGAGCAGTACTTC; cdr3_aa: CATSRDLSRAYEQYF
d_call: .; j_call: TRBJ1-2; v_call: TRBV29-1; clone_size: .; cdr3_nt: TGCAGCGTTCCTGATTCCTTTGGCTACACCTTC; cdr3_aa: CSVPDSFGYTF
d_call: .; j_call: TRBJ1-2; v_call: TRBV12-3/TRBV12-4; clone_size: .; cdr3_nt: TGTGCCAGCAGTTTACCCCGGGGGAGGGGCTACACCTTC; cdr3_aa: CASSLPRGRGYTF
d_call: .; j_call: TRBJ1-1; v_call: TRBV11-2; clone_size: .; cdr3_nt: TGTGCCAGCAGCTTTCCAGGGGACGTGAACACTGAAGCTTTCTTT; cdr3_aa: CASSFPGDVNTEAFF
d_call: .; j_call: TRBJ1-2; v_call: TRBV30; clone_size: .; cdr3_nt: TGTGCCTGGAGTCATTTGGACAGAAGCTACACCTTC; cdr3_aa: CAWSHLDRSYTF
d_call: .; j_call: TRBJ2-7; v_call: TRBV7-8; clone_size: few; cdr3_nt: TGTGCCAGCAGCTTAATTCCCGGTTCCTACGAGCAGTACTTC; cdr3_aa: CASSLIPGSYEQYF
d_call: .; j_call: TRBJ1-1; v_call: TRBV5-1; clone_size: .; cdr3_nt: TGCGCCAGCACTCTAAACTTGGGTTCCACTGAAGCTTTCTTT; cdr3_aa: CASTLNLGSTEAFF
d_call: .; j_call: TRBJ2-7; v_call: TRBV4-3; clone_size: .; cdr3_nt: TGCGCCAGCAGCCAAGTGCAGGGAGCGGCCTACGAGCAGTACTTC; cdr3_aa: CASSQVQGAAYEQYF
d_call: TRBD2; j_call: TRBJ2-7; v_call: TRBV7-2; clone_size: .; cdr3_nt: TGTGCCAGCAGCTTAGCGACTAGCGGGATGGGAGGCGAGCAGTACTTC; cdr3_aa: CASSLATSGMGGEQYF